The source of this TCR beta chain is a study of T cell changes during pregnancy in multiple sclerosis. Trimming took 4 bases from V and 3 from J; bases not matched to a gene: 16. The CDR3 loop spans 18 amino acids. The germline gives CDR1 MDHEN, CDR2 SYDVKM. Sequencing was performed with immunoSEQ multiplex PCR; in TCRdb, only in-frame clones are kept and a portion is missing. The sample carries around 80,000 clones, around 94% recorded once. This specimen consisted of peripheral blood, obtained before pregnancy. This chain links TRBV28 with TRBJ2-7, with 9 bases lining up with TRBD2. The sequence was collected from a female donor with multiple sclerosis, enrolled in a pregnancy study. CDR3 in DNA: TGTGCCAGCAGTTCGACTGTTCTCTTTCTAGCGGGACTCTACGAGCAGTACTTC. Its translation: CASSSTVLFLAGLYEQYF.